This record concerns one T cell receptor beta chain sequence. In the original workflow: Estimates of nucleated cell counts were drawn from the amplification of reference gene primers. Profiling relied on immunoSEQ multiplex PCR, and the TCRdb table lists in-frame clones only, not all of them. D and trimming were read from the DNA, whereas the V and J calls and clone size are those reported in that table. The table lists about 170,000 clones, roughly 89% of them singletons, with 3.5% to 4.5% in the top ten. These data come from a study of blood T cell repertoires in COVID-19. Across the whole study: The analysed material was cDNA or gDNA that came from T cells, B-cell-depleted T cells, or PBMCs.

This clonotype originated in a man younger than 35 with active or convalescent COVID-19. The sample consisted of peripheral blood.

In DNA, the CDR3 is TGTGCCAGCTCACCTAAGTTGACAGCCAATGAGCAGTTCTTC. It translates to CASSPKLTANEQFF. The chain is built from TRBV18 and TRBJ2-1; the D gene is possibly TRBD1 (5 bases). V dropped 3 bases and J dropped 6 bases, with 12 bases sitting between them. CDR1 and CDR2 (germline): KGHSH, LQKENI. CDR3 size: 14 residues.